This T cell receptor beta chain was documented in a study of beta chain features in type 1 diabetes. CDR1 SGHRS and CDR2 YFSETQ come from the germline V gene. Trimming left V 2 bases short and J 6 bases short, with 15 bases between. The length of the CDR3 is 15 residues. Isolated RNA was reverse transcribed in full, so expressed TCRB transcripts were sequenced. The method was immunoSEQ multiplex PCR; TCRdb's version includes in-frame clones alone and lacks a portion of them. The sample yields under 450,000 clones, approximately 13% seen once. This clone showed up just a few times. Sequencing was performed on naive CD4+ T cells from blood. The TCR comes from a man aged 25 to 40 in good health. The chain recombines TRBV5-1 with TRBJ2-4; maybe TRBD1 (6 bases). The DNA for the CDR3 is TGCGCCAGCAGCTTTACCGGCATCAGGGGAAACATTCAGTACTTC. Translated: CASSFTGIRGNIQYF.